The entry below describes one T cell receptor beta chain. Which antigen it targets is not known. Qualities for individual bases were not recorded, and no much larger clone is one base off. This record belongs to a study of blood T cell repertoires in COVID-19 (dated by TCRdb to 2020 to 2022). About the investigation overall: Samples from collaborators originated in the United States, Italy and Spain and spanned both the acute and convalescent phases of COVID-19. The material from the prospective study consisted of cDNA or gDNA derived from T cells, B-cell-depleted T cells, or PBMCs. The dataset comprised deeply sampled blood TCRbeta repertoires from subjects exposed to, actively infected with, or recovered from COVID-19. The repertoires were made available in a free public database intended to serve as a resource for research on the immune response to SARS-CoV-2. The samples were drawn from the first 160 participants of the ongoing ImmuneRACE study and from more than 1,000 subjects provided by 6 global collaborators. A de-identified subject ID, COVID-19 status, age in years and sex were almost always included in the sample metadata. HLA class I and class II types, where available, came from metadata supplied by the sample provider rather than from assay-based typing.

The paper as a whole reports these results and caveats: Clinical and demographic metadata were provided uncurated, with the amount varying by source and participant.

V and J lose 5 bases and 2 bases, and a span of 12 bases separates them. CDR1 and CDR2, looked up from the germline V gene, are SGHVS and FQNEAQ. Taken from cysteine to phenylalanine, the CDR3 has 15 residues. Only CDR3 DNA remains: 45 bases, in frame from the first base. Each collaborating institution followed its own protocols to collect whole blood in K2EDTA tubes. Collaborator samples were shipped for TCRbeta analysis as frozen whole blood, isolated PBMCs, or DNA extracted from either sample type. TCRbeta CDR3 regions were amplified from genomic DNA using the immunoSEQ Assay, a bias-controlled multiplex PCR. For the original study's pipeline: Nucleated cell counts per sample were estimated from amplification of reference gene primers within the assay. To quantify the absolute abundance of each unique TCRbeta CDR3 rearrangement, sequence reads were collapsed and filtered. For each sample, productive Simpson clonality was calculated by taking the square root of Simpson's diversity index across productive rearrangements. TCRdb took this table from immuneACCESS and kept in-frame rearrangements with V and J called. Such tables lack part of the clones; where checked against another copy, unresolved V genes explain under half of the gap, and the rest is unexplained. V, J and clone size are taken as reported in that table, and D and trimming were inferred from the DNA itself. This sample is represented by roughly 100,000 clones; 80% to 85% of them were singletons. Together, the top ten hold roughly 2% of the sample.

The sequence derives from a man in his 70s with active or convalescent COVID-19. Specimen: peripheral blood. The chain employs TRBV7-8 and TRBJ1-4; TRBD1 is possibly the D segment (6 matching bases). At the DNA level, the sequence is TGTGCCAGCAGCGTCCAGGGGCCGACTAATGAAAAACTGTTTTTT. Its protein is CASSVQGPTNEKLFF.